The entry below describes one T cell receptor beta chain. The antigen remains undetermined. Germline and genes: mouse. The sample is drawn from a study of tissue T cells after allogeneic stem cell transplantation. Findings and limits, study-wide: Shared clones across patients were few; motif clustering revealed tissue-specific shared signatures. Sampling depth was limited, and the cohort was small and clinically varied. Anatomically similar tissues had similar TCR repertoires within each patient.

Measured with immunoSEQ multiplex PCR; TCRdb has only the in-frame clones, and not every one. The table has 20,000 to 25,000 clones, around 70% seen once. Material: blood. The clonotype originates from a female BALB/c mouse in good health. Mouse strain MHC haplotype: H2-d.

CDR3 DNA (partial): TGCACCTGCAGTGTACAGGGGGCTAGTGCAGAAACGCTGTAT. This encodes CTCSVQGASAETLY. The complete CDR3 reads CTCSVQGASAETLYF. V gene TRBV1 combines with J gene TRBJ2-3; TRBD1 aligns across 9 bases. The read ends 1 residue early relative to the CDR3; the germline J gene fills the gap. The V gene's germline CDR1 is NSQYPW and CDR2 LRSPGD (reference sequence). V lost 4 bases to trimming and J lost 0 bases; unmatched junction nucleotides: 2. The CDR3 runs to 15 residues.